This TCR beta chain was profiled in a study of STAT5B mutations in CD4+ large granular lymphocyte leukemia. Study conclusions and caveats: Without putative leukemic clones, patient CD4-sorted repertoires remained more clonal than healthy CD4+ repertoires. Main leukemic clonotypes were patient-specific, but roughly 25% appeared at low frequency elsewhere.

As concerns this clone: What it binds is unknown.

Clones were sequenced by immunoSEQ multiplex PCR, and TCRdb holds only the in-frame ones, with some missing. Among about 38,000 clones listed, 70% to 80% were seen once. Germline trimming cut 4 bases from V and 10 bases from J; bases unmatched to any gene: 11. The CDR3 contains 14 residues. Germline CDR1 SGHTS, CDR2 YDEGEE. Sequenced material: CD4+ T cells from blood buffy coats. The chain uses TRBV5-8 and TRBJ2-3; 8 bases are a match to TRBD2. This receptor was identified in a human donor in good health. The CDR3 region is CASSISSGIGPQYF. The CDR3 bases are TGTGCCAGCAGCATCAGTAGCGGGATCGGGCCGCAGTATTTT. The variable domain in full, with the rest retrieved from reference TRBV5-8 and TRBJ2-3, is EAGVTQSPTHLIKTRGQQATLRCSPISGHTSVYWYQQALGLGLQFLLWYDEGEERNRGNFPPRFSGRQFPNYSSELNVNALELEDSALYLCASSISSGIGPQYFGPGTRLTVL.